This T cell receptor beta chain is from a study of cytomegalovirus exposure and HLA in healthy donors. Notes on the study in general: TCR beta chains associated with HLA were, in a later analysis, more clonally expanded than equally common others.

On this clone itself: Its antigen is not identified.

Donors had nominal health at sampling but likely had unrecorded immune exposures. J gave up 3 bases and V 5 bases, and 2 bases lay outside the gene matches. This CDR3 has 13 residues. The germline gives CDR1 LNHDA, CDR2 SQIVND (reference sequence). Primers included in the PCR were 60 Vbeta and 13 Jbeta primers. Using immunoSEQ multiplex PCR, the repertoire was profiled, and TCRdb retains in-frame clones only, with some absent. The data show about 95,000 clones, just under 70% seen once. The origin of this receptor is a woman in her forties or fifties in good health and CMV-seropositive. Input material: PBMCs. The chain links TRBV19 to TRBJ1-1, with 8 positions matching TRBD1. The CDR3 loop is CASSAGGYTEAFF. Here the CDR3 DNA reads TGTGCCAGTAGTGCAGGGGGCTACACTGAAGCTTTCTTT.